This TCR beta chain was obtained from a study of OX40 agonist ivuxolimab in advanced cancers. Libraries were prepared by immunoSEQ multiplex PCR; TCRdb keeps only in-frame clonotypes and omits some of them. The profile shows tens of thousands of clones, more than 70% of them singletons. As to this clone: An end of the junction differs from the germline gene, which may be a read error.

The input for sequencing was CD4+ or CD8+ T cells sorted from blood, taken in a trial of the OX40 agonist ivuxolimab. The sequence came from an adult with an advanced solid tumor such as melanoma, head and neck, liver or kidney cancer.

CDR3 protein: CASSEWGVF. In DNA form, the CDR3 reads TGTGCCAGCAGTGAGTGGGGTGTTTTT. The J gene is TRBJ2-2, the V gene TRBV25-1; the D is unclear. CDR1 MGHDK and CDR2 SYGVNS come from the germline V gene. This CDR3 spans 9 amino acids.